This T cell receptor beta chain was found in a study of T cells after yellow fever vaccination. For this clonotype: The antigen is unknown.

TCR cDNA was made by 5'RACE template switching, adding a universal primer site and UMIs. MiXCR, run by TCRdb on the 5' RACE reads, gives a single entry per CDR3 protein. The table has 250,000 to 300,000 distinct CDR3 sequences, approximately 5.2% seen once; the top ten hold less than 3.5%. Deletions cut 1 base from V and 11 bases from J, with 12 bases between. The CDR3 loop spans 13 amino acids. CDR1 LGHNA and CDR2 YNFKEQ come from the germline V gene. Study outcomes and limitations: In post-booster samples, most primary-vaccination clones reappeared (about 95% CD4, over 70% CD8). Bulk-population clonotypes that are abundant could appear as contaminants in FACS-sorted repertoires.

The receptor's source is a man younger than 35 who received the YFV17D yellow fever vaccine. Here the sequenced sample was CD4+ T cells sorted from PBMCs, taken on the day of the yellow fever booster vaccination. This rearrangement joins TRBV4-2 to TRBJ2-1, with D hard to call. As DNA, the CDR3 is TGTGCCAGCAGCCAAGGAGTCCGCGGACAGCAGTTCTTC. Translating it yields CASSQGVRGQQFF.